This T cell receptor beta chain comes out of a study of cytotoxic CD8 clonotypes in ibrutinib-treated CLL. V lost 4 bases and J lost 11, with 15 bases in between. The germline V gene has CDR1 SGHRS and CDR2 YFSETQ. The CDR3 runs to 12 residues. TCRdb keeps only in-frame clones here, not all; method: immunoSEQ multiplex PCR. The sample lists about 200,000 clones; roughly 73% were seen once. This sequence originates from a human donor with chronic lymphocytic leukemia. The V call is TRBV5-1, the J call TRBJ1-1; TRBD1 is a possible D gene (6 bases). This specimen was PBMCs, taken after 12 months of ibrutinib treatment. The DNA of the CDR3 is TGCGCCAGCAGCCCTGTCGGGGGGCAGGCTTTCTTT. Amino acid sequence: CASSPVGGQAFF.